Sequencing of this TCR beta chain was carried out in a study of blood T cell repertoires in COVID-19. Study-level information: Material from acute and convalescent COVID-19 was sourced from the United States, Italy and Spain. Sources were T cells, B-cell-depleted T cells, or PBMCs; the material itself was cDNA or gDNA.

The method was immunoSEQ multiplex PCR; TCRdb's version includes in-frame clones alone and lacks a portion of them. This table holds around 200,000 clones, 80% to 90% found once. There are 13 residues in the CDR3. V shed 0 bases and J shed 5 bases, with 6 bases lying between them. Per germline, CDR1 SGHRS and CDR2 YFSETQ. The chain has TRBV5-1 and TRBJ1-5; D uncertain. Sequenced: peripheral blood. This clonotype was obtained from a man aged 35-49 years with active or convalescent COVID-19. CDR3 bases: TGCGCCAGCAGCTTGGAACCGGATCAGCCCCAGCATTTT. Translated, it gives CASSLEPDQPQHF. Supplemented by reference TRBV5-1 and TRBJ1-5, the full variable domain reads KAGVTQTPRYLIKTRGQQVTLSCSPISGHRSVSWYQQTPGQGLQFLFEYFSETQRNKGNFPGRFSGRQFSNSRSEMNVSTLELGDSALYLCASSLEPDQPQHFGDGTRLSIL.